One and the same sample provided the 6 T cell receptor beta chains below, sequenced in a study of T cell repertoires in cytomegalovirus infection. Via MiXCR, TCRdb re-called the reads, giving one row per CDR3 protein. The table has approximately 500,000 distinct CDR3 sequences, about 33% seen once. These receptors have no identified antigens. The sample here was cultured PBMCs, taken from culture after CMV antigen stimulation. The origin of the receptors is a human donor in good health (CMV status not recorded). Some clones in this sample may be carry-over from other donors' samples.

This clonotype came up many times. This chain connects TRBV7-2 to TRBJ2-1; D ambiguous. CDR1 is SGHTA and CDR2 is FQGNSA in the germline V gene. The CDR3 has 11 residues. Trimming stripped 1 base from V and 8 bases from J, with 3 bases between. The CDR3 region has the DNA TGTGCCAGCAGCTTAGAGTATGAGCAGTTCTTC. Encoded protein: CASSLEYEQFF.

The chain joins TRBV28 to TRBJ2-5; 7 bases agree with TRBD1. With 7 bases clipped from V and 2 bases from J, the junction kept 7 bases outside the gene matches. The CDR3 is 14 amino acids. The V gene's germline CDR1 is MDHEN and CDR2 SYDVKM. CDR3 sequence: CASNRDSVQETQYF. CDR3 bases: TGTGCCAGCAACCGGGACAGCGTACAAGAGACCCAGTACTTC.

This chain connects TRBV7-4 to TRBJ2-7; unclear D gene. The V end lost 1 base, the J end lost 6 bases, and 13 bases lay between the germline ends. Germline loops: CDR1 SGHVT, CDR2 SQSDAQ. This CDR3 has 14 amino acids. The CDR3 is CASSLVFLYGEQYV. The CDR3 region has the DNA TGTGCCAGCAGCTTAGTCTTTCTGTACGGCGAGCAGTACGTC.

The rearrangement joins TRBV4-1 to TRBJ2-7; 9 bases match TRBD2. The CDR3 sequence is 17 residues long. The junction had 12 bases not matched to a gene; V was cut back by 2 bases and J by 4 bases. Germline loops: CDR1 MGHRA, CDR2 YSYEKL. The CDR3 protein is CASSQPTRRLADYEQYF. Written as DNA, the CDR3 is TGCGCCAGCAGCCAACCAACGCGGAGACTAGCGGATTACGAGCAGTACTTC.

The chain couples TRBV5-1 to TRBJ2-1, with TRBD2 matching 8 bases. The CDR3 totals 15 residues. The germline gives CDR1 SGHRS, CDR2 YFSETQ. After removal of 2 bases from V and 5 bases from J, the junction contained 6 bases not matched to a gene. The CDR3, as DNA: TGCGCCAGCAGCTTTCAGGGACTAGGGGACAATGAGCAGTTCTTC. Amino acid sequence: CASSFQGLGDNEQFF.

Only a few counts were recorded for this clonotype. The rearrangement uses TRBV15 and TRBJ2-4; D is ambiguous. Germline-derived CDR1 and CDR2 are LNHNV and YYDKDF (reference sequence). This CDR3 is 17 amino acids long. Trimming cost V 1 base and J 2 bases, with 15 bases left between them. The CDR3 region has the DNA TGTGCCACCAGCAGAGTGGGTTTTGCCGATACCAAAAACATTCAGTACTTC. Protein: CATSRVGFADTKNIQYF.